The 20 T cell receptor beta chains given below trace back to one sample, sequenced in a study of T cell responses to AZD1222 COVID-19 vaccine. This table comes from immunoSEQ multiplex PCR, and its TCRdb copy is limited to in-frame clones, with some not included. The sample lists about 76,000 clones; roughly 90% were seen once. Material: peripheral blood, obtained on day 0 of AZD1222 vaccination. Every receptor here comes from an adult in good health.

V gene TRBV7-9 combines with J gene TRBJ1-1; D is unresolved. The CDR3 has 12 residues. V was pared by 5 bases and J by 11 bases, with 15 bases between. In germline, CDR1 is SEHNR, CDR2 FQNEAQ (reference sequence). The CDR3 loop is CASSPPGLGAFF. DNA for the CDR3: TGTGCCAGCAGCCCTCCGGGCCTCGGGGCTTTCTTT.

The chain employs TRBV7-9 and TRBJ1-6; D is undetermined. Deletions cut 3 bases from V and 9 bases from J, with 9 bases between. The V gene's germline CDR1 is SEHNR and CDR2 FQNEAQ (reference sequence). This CDR3 contains 13 residues. The CDR3 bases are TGTGCCAGCAGCTTCGAGGAGGGTTCACCCCTCCACTTT. It yields the protein CASSFEEGSPLHF.

The rearrangement joins TRBV24-1 to TRBJ2-1; 8 bases are shared with TRBD2. The CDR3 has 17 amino acids. V lost 1 base and J lost 9; bases outside the gene matches: 13. In germline, CDR1 is KGHDR, CDR2 SFDVKD. CDR3 nucleotides: TGTGCCACCAGTGATTTTTCCAGCGGGAGTCTCCCAGGTGAGCAGTTCTTC. It yields the protein CATSDFSSGSLPGEQFF.

The chain recombines TRBV21-1 with TRBJ2-2; TRBD2 is the table's D call, not checked against the DNA. TRBV21-1 is given as a pseudogene. There are 14 residues in the CDR3. The CDR3 here is CASSKWRLTGELFF. DNA of the CDR3: TGTGCCAGCAGCAAATGGAGGCTCACCGGGGAGCTGTTTTTT.

The V gene is TRBV10-3, the J gene TRBJ1-6; 7 bases map to TRBD1. V lost 6 bases to trimming and J lost 8 bases; unmatched junction nucleotides: 7. The V gene's germline CDR1 is ENHRY and CDR2 SYGVKD. The CDR3 length is 14 residues. The CDR3 nucleotides read TGTGCCATCAGATCGGGACAGTCTTATTCACCCCTCCACTTT. This codes for CAIRSGQSYSPLHF.

The chain is built from TRBV19 and TRBJ1-4; the D is unclear. CDR3 size: 15 residues. V shed 6 bases and J shed 4 bases, with 15 bases lying between them. CDR1 and CDR2 from the germline V gene are LNHDA and SQIVND (reference sequence). The CDR3 DNA is TGTGCCAGTAGCTCTTGGGCGGATTATAATGAAAAACTGTTTTTT. Protein sequence: CASSSWADYNEKLFF.

The genes are TRBV5-1 and TRBJ2-2; D not resolved. Germline values: CDR1 SGHRS, CDR2 YFSETQ. V lost 0 bases, J lost 2 bases, and 5 bases lay in between. The length of the CDR3 is 14 residues. CDR3 in amino acids: CASSLVLNTGELFF. The DNA of the CDR3 is TGCGCCAGCAGCTTGGTCCTAAACACCGGGGAGCTGTTTTTT.

The genes are TRBV2 and TRBJ1-4; D is ambiguous. The CDR3 covers 12 residues. CDR1 SNHLY and CDR2 FYNNEI come from the germline V gene. Trimming stripped 6 bases from V and 11 bases from J, with 13 bases between. The CDR3 spells CASRAVPGKLFF. The CDR3 nucleotides are TGTGCCAGCAGGGCGGTCCCAGGTAAACTGTTTTTT.

The chain combines TRBV7-7 with TRBJ2-1, with TRBD1 identical over 9 bases. CDR1 and CDR2 from the germline V gene are SSHAT and FNYEAQ (reference sequence). The CDR3 covers 16 residues. With V trimmed by 1 base and J by 7 bases, 8 bases remained unmatched. The CDR3 DNA is TGTGCCAGCAGCTTAGTTTGGACAGGGGTAATAAATGAGCAGTTCTTC. As protein: CASSLVWTGVINEQFF.

DNA for the CDR3: TGTGCCAGCACCCCACCGGGGCTCTCCTACGAGCAGTACTTC. Translating gives CASTPPGLSYEQYF. The chain couples TRBV11-3 to TRBJ2-7, with D perhaps given as TRBD1 or TRBD2 (5 bases each). The CDR3 runs 14 residues. Trimming took off 7 bases at V and 0 bases at J, with 13 bases between the two ends. In germline, CDR1 is SGHNT, CDR2 YENEEA.

The chain couples TRBV11-1 to TRBJ1-3; maybe TRBD1 (5 bases). This CDR3 has 14 amino acids. Trimming took off 5 bases at V and 1 base at J, with 9 bases between the two ends. CDR1 is SGHAT and CDR2 is FQDESV in the germline V gene (reference sequence). CDR3 in DNA: TGTGCCAGCAGCCCGGGGCATTCTGGAAACACCATATATTTT. The encoded protein is CASSPGHSGNTIYF.

This chain joins TRBV7-8 and TRBJ2-7; 13 bases match TRBD2. This CDR3 contains 18 residues. Germline CDR1 and CDR2: SGHVS and FQNEAQ. The ends lost 4 bases at V and 3 bases at J; junction bases unmatched: 12. The CDR3 DNA reads TGTGCCAGCAGCTCACCCCAGGGACTAGCGGGATTTATCTACGAGCAGTACTTC. Protein sequence: CASSSPQGLAGFIYEQYF.

The chain is built from TRBV29-1 and TRBJ1-1; D is undetermined. Trimming took off 5 bases at V and 6 bases at J, with 7 bases between the two ends. The CDR3 spans 10 residues. In germline, CDR1 is SQVTM, CDR2 ANQGSEA. The CDR3 DNA sequence: TGCAGCGTTAAGGAACCTGAAGCTTTCTTT. Its translation is CSVKEPEAFF.

The chain joins TRBV5-1 to TRBJ1-4; D remains unclear. Between the trimmed V and J ends, which lost 0 bases and 8 bases, there was a span of 5 bases. Germline V lookup: CDR1 SGHRS, CDR2 YFSETQ. The CDR3 totals 12 residues. The DNA for the CDR3 is TGCGCCAGCAGCTTGGACTTGGAAAAACTGTTTTTT. It is translated as CASSLDLEKLFF.

The V gene is TRBV7-3, the J gene TRBJ2-6, with 7 bases aligning to TRBD1. Germline V gives CDR1 SGHTA, CDR2 FQGTGA. The CDR3 is 16 amino acids. With V trimmed by 5 bases and J by 2 bases, 6 bases remained unmatched. As DNA, the CDR3 is TGTGCCAGCAGCCGAGACAGGGTAGCTGGGGCCAACGTCCTGACTTTC. Amino acid sequence: CASSRDRVAGANVLTF. Together with reference TRBV7-3 and TRBJ2-6, the CDR3 gives the full variable domain: GAGVSQTPSNKVTEKGKYVELRCDPISGHTALYWYRQSLGQGPEFLIYFQGTGAADDSGLPNDRFFAVRPEGSVSTLKIQRTERGDSAVYLCASSRDRVAGANVLTFGAGSRLTVL.

The chain is built from TRBV2 and TRBJ2-2; the D is unclear. This CDR3 region has 13 residues. With 5 bases removed from V and 1 base from J, the gap between germline ends came to 5 bases. Germline V gene sequence: CDR1 SNHLY, CDR2 FYNNEI. CDR3 sequence (DNA): TGTGCCAGCAGTACCAGGAACACCGGGGAGCTGTTTTTT. It encodes CASSTRNTGELFF.

The chain joins TRBV5-1 to TRBJ1-5, with TRBD1 as a possible D gene (5 bases). Germline-derived CDR1 and CDR2 are SGHRS and YFSETQ. The V gene lost 3 bases and the J gene lost 0 bases, with 10 bases spanning the gap. This CDR3 contains 15 residues. The CDR3 here is CASSWTGASNQPQHF. The CDR3 nucleotides are TGCGCCAGCAGCTGGACCGGGGCTAGCAATCAGCCCCAGCATTTT.

The genes are TRBV19 and TRBJ1-1; D perhaps matches TRBD1 (6 bases). The ends were cut back, 8 bases at V and 0 bases at J, with 19 bases in the middle. This CDR3 comprises 16 residues. CDR1 and CDR2 from the germline V gene are LNHDA and SQIVND (reference sequence). The CDR3 loop reads CASQHLDRNLNTEAFF. The CDR3 nucleotides are TGTGCCAGTCAGCACCTCGACAGGAACTTGAACACTGAAGCTTTCTTT.

The chain is built from TRBV3-1 (or the pseudogene TRBV3-2) and TRBJ2-1, with TRBD2 identical over 12 bases. V shed 0 bases, J shed 9 bases, and the junction held 9 bases outside the gene matches. The length of the CDR3 is 17 residues. Germline assignment: CDR1 LGHDT and CDR2 YNNKEL (reference sequence). The CDR3 here is CASSQERLAGVRSEQFF. The CDR3, as DNA: TGTGCCAGCAGCCAAGAGCGACTAGCGGGAGTAAGGTCTGAGCAGTTCTTC.

This chain uses TRBV5-6 with TRBJ1-2, with D hard to call. This CDR3 is built from 17 residues. Deletions cut 1 base from V and 6 bases from J, with 22 bases between. CDR1 is SGHDT and CDR2 is YYEEEE in the germline V gene. The CDR3 DNA reads TGTGCCAGCAGCTTGTATTGGGAATGGACGCAGGAGGATGGCTACACCTTC. It specifies CASSLYWEWTQEDGYTF.